Listed below are T cell receptor beta chains from one sample, sequenced in a study of cytomegalovirus exposure and HLA in healthy donors. Only in-frame clones appear in the TCRdb table, and some are missing; sequencing was by immunoSEQ multiplex PCR. This table holds 150,000 to 200,000 clones, around 77% found once. Sequencing was done on a sample of PBMCs. The source is a woman between 25 and 40 years old in good health and CMV-seronegative. Both conserved end residues are part of each CDR3.

>TRBJ2-1|TRBV18
CASSPPTGTSGRVGEQFF
>TRBJ1-2|TRBV5-1
CASTWGTGDYGYTF
>TRBJ1-3|TRBV6-1
CASSGGDSGNTIYF
>TRBJ2-3|TRBV13
CASSLFDLGTDTQYF
>TRBJ2-5|TRBV4-2
CASSQVAGRRVQETQYF
>TRBJ1-3|TRBV10-3
CAISESPGGNTIYF
>TRBJ1-3|TRBV28
CASSQGASNTIYF
>TRBJ2-6|TRBV5-1
CASSLVGDAGANVLTF
>TRBJ2-1|TRBV5-5
CASSFRSFQGADNEQFF
>TRBJ2-5|TRBV4-1
CASSQDLSGRRGETQYF
>TRBJ2-5|TRBV5-1
CASSADIQETQYF
>TRBJ1-2|TRBV4-1
CASSQEDRGHYGYTF
>TRBJ2-7|TRBV6-1
CASSGGYLSYEQYF
>TRBJ1-1|TRBV19
CASSPGTRGNTEAFF
>TRBJ1-1|TRBV6-1
CASRREGTEAFF
>TRBJ2-7|TRBV7-2
CASSLPKGSGRTYEQYF
>TRBJ1-2|TRBV29-1
CSVEGRQGRAQGF
>TRBJ2-5|TRBV2
CASSVDRAGTQYF
>TRBJ1-1|TRBV6-1
CAIGLHVNTEAFF
>TRBJ1-1|TRBV27
CASSLSPVNTEAFF
>TRBJ2-5|TRBV6-5
CASTGAQTQYF
>TRBJ1-1|TRBV19
CASSMRQGFDTEAFF
>TRBJ2-1|TRBV7-2
CASSLGPVAYNEQFF
>TRBJ2-7|TRBV19
CASSISHSSYEQYF
>TRBJ1-2|TRBV6-1
CASRRGTGVYGYTF
>TRBJ1-5|TRBV28
CASSLVRYNQPQHF
>TRBJ1-1|TRBV19
CASSDRANTEAFF
>TRBJ1-2|TRBV6-5
CASSYGQGNYGYTF
>TRBJ2-3|TRBV5-6
CASSFLDRGTDTQYF
>TRBJ2-1|TRBV21-1
CASSKAPRGPSREQFF
>TRBJ2-1|TRBV27
CASSLRAAGNYNEQFF
>TRBJ1-6|TRBV5-4
CASKRIPGQGNSPLHF
>TRBJ2-5|TRBV28
CASSLWAGTETQYF
>TRBJ2-7|TRBV19
CASSMARGYEQYF
>TRBJ2-7|TRBV6-5
CASKTTRDSGYEQYF
>TRBJ1-5|TRBV30
CAWTPGVGQPQHF
>TRBJ2-6|TRBV7-3
CASSPVSGANVLTF
>TRBJ2-3|TRBV7-9
CASSTPRPDTQYF
>TRBJ2-3|TRBV18
CASSPSGTRSTDTQYF
>TRBJ1-5|TRBV27
CASSLRASNQPQHF
>TRBJ2-5|TRBV9
CASSVDSGGPWEETQYF
>TRBJ1-1|TRBV19
CASSIGREGDTEAFF
>TRBJ1-1|TRBV5-8
CASILFGGGEAFF
>TRBJ2-1|TRBV7-9
CASSLDGAKSEQFF
>TRBJ1-5|TRBV29-1
CSVAWGRNQPQHF
>TRBJ1-2|TRBV6-5
CASSPGVTGYTF
>TRBJ2-7|TRBV27
CASSEQGAVSYEQYF
>TRBJ2-5|TRBV7-9
CASTSLRDSKETQYF
>TRBJ2-5|TRBV5-4
CASSLGGGRAQETQYF
>TRBJ1-3|TRBV5-8
CASSGMIGISGNTIYF
>TRBJ1-4|TRBV4-1
CASSQDSLHGEKLFF
>TRBJ2-3|TRBV6-4
CASSDSGHGTDTQYF
>TRBJ2-5|TRBV19
CASSMSSVVETQYF
>TRBJ2-2|TRBV5-6
CASSGNTRSLAELFF
>TRBJ2-7|TRBV6-5
CASSGGTGSSYEQYF
>TRBJ2-5|TRBV10-2
CASREDRRQETQYF
>TRBJ1-1|TRBV6-5
CASSYSSRNTEAFF
>TRBJ2-3|TRBV6-5
CASSYKAGGGTDTQYF